This entry is about one T cell receptor (beta chain). Antigen specificity is unknown. The authors ran a second PCR of 7 to 11 cycles using a sample-barcoded 5' primer and a J-beta primer mix. MiXCR, applied by TCRdb to the 5' RACE reads, yields one record per CDR3 protein. The table shows fewer than 1,000,000 distinct CDR3 sequences, with about 45% occurring only once. The data are from a study of blood T cells in healthy people across ages. General study points: Expanded clonotype changes were possibly confounded by unknown donor CMV status. Diversity figures based on one million T cells were deemed too low.

The length of the CDR3 is 10 residues. Trimming took 7 bases from V and 11 from J, leaving 11 bases between them. Per germline, CDR1 SGHRS and CDR2 YFSETQ. The sequenced sample consisted of blood. The chain uses TRBV5-1 and TRBJ2-3; D is perhaps TRBD1 (5 bases). This TCR was sampled from a man of 80 years or more in good health. The CDR3 spells CASRGHRQYF. CDR3 nucleotides: TGCGCCAGCCGCGGACATAGGCAGTATTTT.